The text below deals with one T cell receptor (beta chain). In the original processing: Quantification of nucleated cells was approximated via reference gene primer amplification. The protocol was immunoSEQ multiplex PCR, while the TCRdb copy is restricted to in-frame clones and leaves out a portion. D and trimming come from the DNA, and the V and J calls and clone size come from that table. There are approximately 480,000 clones in the sample; 89% occur only once, and roughly 1% lies in the top ten. The data stem from a study of blood T cell repertoires in COVID-19. On the study more broadly: Nucleic acid was either cDNA or gDNA, and it came from T cells, B-cell-depleted T cells, or PBMCs.

Germline V CDR1 and CDR2: SGHRS, YFSETQ. The CDR3 contains 16 residues. V trimming: 8 bases; J trimming: 2 bases; junction bases outside the gene matches: 11. The chain links TRBV5-1 to TRBJ2-3; the match to TRBD2 covers 10 bases. Sample: peripheral blood. The receptor was derived from a man aged 18 to 30 with COVID-19, enrolled during active disease. Written as DNA, the CDR3 is TGCGCCAGTATGCTAGATAGCGGGAGGCTCACAGATACGCAGTATTTT. As protein: CASMLDSGRLTDTQYF.